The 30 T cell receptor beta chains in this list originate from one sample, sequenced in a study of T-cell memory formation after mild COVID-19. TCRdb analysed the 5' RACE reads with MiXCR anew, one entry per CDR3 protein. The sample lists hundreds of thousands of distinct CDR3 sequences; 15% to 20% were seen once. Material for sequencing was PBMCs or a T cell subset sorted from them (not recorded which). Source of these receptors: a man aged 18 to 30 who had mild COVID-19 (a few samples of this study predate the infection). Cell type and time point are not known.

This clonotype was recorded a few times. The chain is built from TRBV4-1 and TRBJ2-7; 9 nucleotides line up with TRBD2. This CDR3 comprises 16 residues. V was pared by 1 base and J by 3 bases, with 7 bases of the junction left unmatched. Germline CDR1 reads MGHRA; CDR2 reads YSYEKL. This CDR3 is CASSQGGLAGLYEQYF. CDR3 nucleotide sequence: TGCGCCAGCAGCCAAGGGGGGCTAGCGGGACTCTACGAGCAGTACTTC.

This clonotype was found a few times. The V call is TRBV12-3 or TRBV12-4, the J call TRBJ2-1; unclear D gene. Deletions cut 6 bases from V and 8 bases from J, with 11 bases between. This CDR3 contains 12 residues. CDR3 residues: CASSPVGYEQFF. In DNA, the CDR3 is TGTGCCAGCAGCCCCGTGGGGTATGAGCAGTTCTTC.

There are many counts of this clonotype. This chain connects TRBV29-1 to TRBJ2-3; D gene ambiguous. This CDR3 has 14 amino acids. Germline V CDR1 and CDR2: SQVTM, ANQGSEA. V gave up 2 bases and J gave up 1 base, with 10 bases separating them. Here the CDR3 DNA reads TGCAGCGTTGAAAAGGGCCTCGGCACAGATACGCAGTATTTT. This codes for CSVEKGLGTDTQYF.

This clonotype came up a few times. CDR3 DNA sequence: TGTGCCAGCATCAAAGGGGGACTAGGTCTAGAGCAGTTCTTC. Amino acids: CASIKGGLGLEQFF. The chain is built from TRBV12-3 or TRBV12-4 and TRBJ2-1; 8 nucleotides agree with TRBD2. The V segment lost 7 bases and the J segment 10 bases; nucleotides outside the gene matches: 12. This CDR3 contains 14 residues.

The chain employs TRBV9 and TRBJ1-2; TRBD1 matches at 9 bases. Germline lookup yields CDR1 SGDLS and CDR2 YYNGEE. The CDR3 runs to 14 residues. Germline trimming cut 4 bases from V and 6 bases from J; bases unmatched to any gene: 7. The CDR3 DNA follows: TGTGCCAGCAGCACCCGAACAGGGGGCGATGGCTACACCTTC. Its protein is CASSTRTGGDGYTF.

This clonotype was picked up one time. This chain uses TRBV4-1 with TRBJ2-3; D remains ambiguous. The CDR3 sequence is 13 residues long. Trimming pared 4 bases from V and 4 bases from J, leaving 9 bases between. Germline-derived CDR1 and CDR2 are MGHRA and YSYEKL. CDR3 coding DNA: TGCGCCAGCAGCCCACAAATGGCAGATACGCAGTATTTT. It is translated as CASSPQMADTQYF.

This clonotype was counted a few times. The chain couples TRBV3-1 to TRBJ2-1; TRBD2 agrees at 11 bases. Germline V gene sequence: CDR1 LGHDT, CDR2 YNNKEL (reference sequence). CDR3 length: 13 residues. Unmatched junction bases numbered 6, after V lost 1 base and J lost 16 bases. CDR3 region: CASSQVGLADLFF. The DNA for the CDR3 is TGTGCCAGCAGCCAAGTGGGACTAGCGGATTTATTCTTC.

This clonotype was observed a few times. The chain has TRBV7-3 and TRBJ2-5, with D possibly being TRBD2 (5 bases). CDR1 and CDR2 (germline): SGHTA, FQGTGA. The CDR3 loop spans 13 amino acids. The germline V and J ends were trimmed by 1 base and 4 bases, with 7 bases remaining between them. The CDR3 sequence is CASSLNAGETQYF. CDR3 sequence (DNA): TGTGCCAGCAGCTTAAATGCGGGAGAGACCCAGTACTTC.

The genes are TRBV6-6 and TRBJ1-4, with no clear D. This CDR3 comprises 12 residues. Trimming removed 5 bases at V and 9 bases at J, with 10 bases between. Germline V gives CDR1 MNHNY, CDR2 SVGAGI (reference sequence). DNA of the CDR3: TGTGCCAGCAGTACGGACCGTCAAAAACTGTTTTTT. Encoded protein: CASSTDRQKLFF.

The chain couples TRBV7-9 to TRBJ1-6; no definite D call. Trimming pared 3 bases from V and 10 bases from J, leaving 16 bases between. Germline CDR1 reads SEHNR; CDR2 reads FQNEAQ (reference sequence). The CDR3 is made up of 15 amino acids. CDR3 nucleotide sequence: TGTGCCAGCAGCTTGCTGGCCCTTAGAGAATCACCCCTCCACTTT. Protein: CASSLLALRESPLHF.

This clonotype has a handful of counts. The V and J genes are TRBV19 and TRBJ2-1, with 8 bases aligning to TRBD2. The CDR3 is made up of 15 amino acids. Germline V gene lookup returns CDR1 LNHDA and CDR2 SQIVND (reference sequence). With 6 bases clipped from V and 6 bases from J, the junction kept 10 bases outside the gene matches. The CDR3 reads CASSLSPAGVNEQFF. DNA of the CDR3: TGTGCCAGTAGCCTAAGTCCAGCGGGGGTCAATGAGCAGTTCTTC.

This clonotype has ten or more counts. The CDR3 sequence: CAWRGDRTYNSPLHF. The CDR3 DNA sequence: TGTGCCTGGAGGGGGGACAGGACCTATAATTCACCCCTCCACTTT. The chain carries TRBV30 and TRBJ1-6; TRBD1 aligns across 8 bases. The germline CDR1 and CDR2 sequences are GTSNPN and SVGIG (reference sequence). The CDR3 is 15 amino acids. Trimming took 3 bases from V and 2 from J; bases not matched to a gene: 3.

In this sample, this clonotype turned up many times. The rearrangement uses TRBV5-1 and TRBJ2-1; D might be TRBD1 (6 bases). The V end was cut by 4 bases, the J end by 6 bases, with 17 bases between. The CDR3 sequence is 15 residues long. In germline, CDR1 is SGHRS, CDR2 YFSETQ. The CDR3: CASSSRGQLGNEQFF. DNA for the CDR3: TGCGCCAGCAGCAGCAGGGGCCAACTCGGCAATGAGCAGTTCTTC. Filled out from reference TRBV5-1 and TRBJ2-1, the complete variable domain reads KAGVTQTPRYLIKTRGQQVTLSCSPISGHRSVSWYQQTPGQGLQFLFEYFSETQRNKGNFPGRFSGRQFSNSRSEMNVSTLELGDSALYLCASSSRGQLGNEQFFGPGTRLTVL.

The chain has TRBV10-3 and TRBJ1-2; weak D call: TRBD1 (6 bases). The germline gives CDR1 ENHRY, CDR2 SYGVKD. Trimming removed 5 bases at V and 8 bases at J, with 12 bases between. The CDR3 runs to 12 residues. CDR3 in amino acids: CAISSGAGGYTF. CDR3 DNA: TGTGCCATCAGTTCGGGGGCGGGCGGCTACACCTTC.

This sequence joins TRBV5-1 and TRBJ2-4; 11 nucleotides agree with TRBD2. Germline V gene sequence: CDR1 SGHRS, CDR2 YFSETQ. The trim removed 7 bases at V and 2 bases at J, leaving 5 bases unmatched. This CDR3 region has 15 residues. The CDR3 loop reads CASQGTSGTKNIQYF. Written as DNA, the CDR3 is TGCGCCAGCCAGGGGACTAGCGGAACCAAAAACATTCAGTACTTC.

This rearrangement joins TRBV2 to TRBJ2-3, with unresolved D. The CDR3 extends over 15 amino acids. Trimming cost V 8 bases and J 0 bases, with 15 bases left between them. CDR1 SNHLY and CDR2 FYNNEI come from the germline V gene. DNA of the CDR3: TGTGCCAGCGGGGAAGACGGACCTAGCACAGATACGCAGTATTTT. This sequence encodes CASGEDGPSTDTQYF. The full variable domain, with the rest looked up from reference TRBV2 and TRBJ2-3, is EPEVTQTPSHQVTQMGQEVILRCVPISNHLYFYWYRQILGQKVEFLVSFYNNEISEKSEIFDDQFSVERPDGSNFTLKIRSTKLEDSAMYFCASGEDGPSTDTQYFGPGTRLTVL.

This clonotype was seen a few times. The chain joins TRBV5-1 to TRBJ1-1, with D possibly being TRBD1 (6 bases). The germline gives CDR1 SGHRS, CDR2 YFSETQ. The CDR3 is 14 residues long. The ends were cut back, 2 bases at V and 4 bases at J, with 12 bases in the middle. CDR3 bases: TGCGCCAGCAGCTTACCAGGGGTGTTCACTGAAGCTTTCTTT. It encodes CASSLPGVFTEAFF.

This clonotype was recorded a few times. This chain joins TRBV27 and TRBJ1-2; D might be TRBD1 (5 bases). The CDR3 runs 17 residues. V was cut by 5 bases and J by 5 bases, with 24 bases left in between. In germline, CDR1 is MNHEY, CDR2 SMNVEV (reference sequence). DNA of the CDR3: TGTGCCAGCAGTGTCTACCGCGGGACGAAATTTTATTATGGCTACACCTTC. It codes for CASSVYRGTKFYYGYTF.

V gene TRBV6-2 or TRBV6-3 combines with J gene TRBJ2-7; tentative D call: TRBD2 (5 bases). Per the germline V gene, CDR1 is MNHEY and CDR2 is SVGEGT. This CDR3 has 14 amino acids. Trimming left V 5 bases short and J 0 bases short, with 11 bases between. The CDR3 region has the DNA TGTGCCAGCAGTCCCTCGGCGGGCTCCTACGAGCAGTACTTC. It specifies CASSPSAGSYEQYF.

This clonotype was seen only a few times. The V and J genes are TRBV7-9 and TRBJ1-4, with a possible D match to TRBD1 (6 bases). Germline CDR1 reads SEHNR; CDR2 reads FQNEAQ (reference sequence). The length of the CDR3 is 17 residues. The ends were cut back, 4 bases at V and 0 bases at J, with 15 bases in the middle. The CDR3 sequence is CASSSQGIGATNEKLFF. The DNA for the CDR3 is TGTGCCAGCAGCTCGCAGGGGATCGGAGCAACTAATGAAAAACTGTTTTTT.

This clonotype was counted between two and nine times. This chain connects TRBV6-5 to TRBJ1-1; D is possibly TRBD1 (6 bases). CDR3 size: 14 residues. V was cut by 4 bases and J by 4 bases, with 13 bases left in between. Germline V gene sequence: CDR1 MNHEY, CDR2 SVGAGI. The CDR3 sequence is CASSWDTAGTEAFF. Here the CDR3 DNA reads TGTGCCAGCAGTTGGGACACCGCGGGCACTGAAGCTTTCTTT.

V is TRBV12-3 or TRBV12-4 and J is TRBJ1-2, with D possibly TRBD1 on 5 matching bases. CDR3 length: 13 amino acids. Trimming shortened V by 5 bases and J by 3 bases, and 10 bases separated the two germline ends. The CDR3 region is CASSGETDYGYTF. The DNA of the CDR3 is TGTGCCAGCAGTGGTGAGACAGACTATGGCTACACCTTC.

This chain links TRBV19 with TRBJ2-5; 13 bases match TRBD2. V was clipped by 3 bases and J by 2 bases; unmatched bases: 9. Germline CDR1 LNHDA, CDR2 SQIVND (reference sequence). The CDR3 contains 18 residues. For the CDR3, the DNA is TGTGCCAGTAGTATTTATTGGACTAGCGGGGGAGTACAAGAGACCCAGTACTTC. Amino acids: CASSIYWTSGGVQETQYF.

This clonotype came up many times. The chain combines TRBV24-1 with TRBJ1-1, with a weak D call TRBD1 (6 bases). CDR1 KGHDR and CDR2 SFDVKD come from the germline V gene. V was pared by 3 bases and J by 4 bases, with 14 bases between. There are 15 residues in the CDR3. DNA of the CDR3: TGTGCCACCAGTGATAGTCTGGGGGCGGCCACTGAAGCTTTCTTT. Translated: CATSDSLGAATEAFF.

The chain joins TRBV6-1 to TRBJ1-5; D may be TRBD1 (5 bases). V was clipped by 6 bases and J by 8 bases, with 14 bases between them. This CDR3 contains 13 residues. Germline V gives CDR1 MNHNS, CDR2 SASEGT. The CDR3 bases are TGTGCCAGCAGCGGTCCCCCGGGGGAGCCCCAGCATTTT. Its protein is CASSGPPGEPQHF.

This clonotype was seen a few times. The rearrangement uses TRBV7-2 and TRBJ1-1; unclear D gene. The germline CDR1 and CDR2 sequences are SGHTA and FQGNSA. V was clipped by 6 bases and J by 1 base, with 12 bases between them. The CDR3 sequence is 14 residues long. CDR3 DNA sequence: TGTGCCAGCAGACTAAACCCCGGGAACACTGAAGCTTTCTTT. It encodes CASRLNPGNTEAFF.

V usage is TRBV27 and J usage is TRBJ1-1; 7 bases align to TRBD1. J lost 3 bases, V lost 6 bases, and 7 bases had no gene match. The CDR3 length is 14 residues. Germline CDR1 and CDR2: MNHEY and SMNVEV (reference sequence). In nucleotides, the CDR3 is TGTGCCAGCAGCAACACGACAGGGTACACTGAAGCTTTCTTT. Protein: CASSNTTGYTEAFF.

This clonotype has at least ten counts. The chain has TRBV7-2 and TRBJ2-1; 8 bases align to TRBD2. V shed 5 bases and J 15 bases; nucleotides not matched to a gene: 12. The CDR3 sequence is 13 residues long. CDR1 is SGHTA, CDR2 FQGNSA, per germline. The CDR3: CASSPRPGLEGFF. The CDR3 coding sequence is TGTGCCAGCAGCCCCCGGCCGGGACTAGAAGGGTTCTTC. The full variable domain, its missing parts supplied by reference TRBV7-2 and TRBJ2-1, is GAGVSQSPSNKVTEKGKDVELRCDPISGHTALYWYRQSLGQGLEFLIYFQGNSAPDKSGLPSDRFSAERTGGSVSTLTIQRTQQEDSAVYLCASSPRPGLEGFFGPGTRLTVL.

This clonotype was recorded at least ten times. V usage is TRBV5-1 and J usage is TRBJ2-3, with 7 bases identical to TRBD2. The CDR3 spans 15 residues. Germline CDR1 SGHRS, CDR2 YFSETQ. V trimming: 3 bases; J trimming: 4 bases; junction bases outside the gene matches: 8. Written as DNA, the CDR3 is TGCGCCAGCAGCTCCGGGACTACCGGGGCAGATACGCAGTATTTT. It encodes CASSSGTTGADTQYF.

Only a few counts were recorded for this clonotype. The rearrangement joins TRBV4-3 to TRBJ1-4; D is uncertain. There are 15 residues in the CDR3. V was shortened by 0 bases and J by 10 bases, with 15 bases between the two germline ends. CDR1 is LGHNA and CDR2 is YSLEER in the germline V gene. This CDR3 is CASSQEGARWAKLFF. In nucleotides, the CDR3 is TGCGCCAGCAGCCAAGAGGGAGCACGGTGGGCAAAACTGTTTTTT.